These 29 T cell receptor beta chains were all obtained from the same sample, sequenced in a study of T-cell memory formation after mild COVID-19. Each CDR3 protein gets one entry after TCRdb re-called the 5' RACE reads with MiXCR. The sample records roughly 480,000 distinct CDR3 sequences, around a quarter being singletons. Sequencing was performed on PBMCs or a T cell subset sorted from them (not recorded which). The receptors originated from an adult woman who had mild COVID-19 (a few samples of this study predate the infection). Cell type and time point are not known.

This clonotype has only a few counts. The CDR3 bases are TGTGCCAGCACCGGACCCCCCGCGAACAATGAGCAGTTCTTC. Its translation: CASTGPPANNEQFF. The J gene is TRBJ2-1, the V gene TRBV12-3 or TRBV12-4; D gene unclear. CDR3 length: 14 amino acids. V gave up 7 bases and J gave up 5 bases, with 15 bases separating them.

DNA for the CDR3: TGTGCCAGCAGCTTAAAGGTGGGGACAGGGCCTGAGCAGTTCTTC. As protein: CASSLKVGTGPEQFF. The V gene is TRBV7-3, the J gene TRBJ2-1; 9 bases are shared with TRBD1. Losses at the gene ends were 1 base for V and 9 bases for J; bases not matched to a gene: 7. The CDR3 has 15 residues. Germline values: CDR1 SGHTA, CDR2 FQGTGA.

The rearrangement links TRBV3-1 to TRBJ2-7; D gene unclear. This CDR3 comprises 13 residues. CDR1 is LGHDT, CDR2 YNNKEL, per germline (reference sequence). V lost 3 bases and J lost 3, with 9 bases in between. CDR3 protein: CASSQVWGYEQYF. The CDR3 DNA sequence: TGTGCCAGCAGCCAGGTTTGGGGCTACGAGCAGTACTTC.

The table lists this clonotype with a few counts. V is TRBV29-1 and J is TRBJ2-3; either TRBD1 or TRBD2 may fit D (5 bases each). V gave up 3 bases and J gave up 4 bases, with 14 bases separating them. Germline lookup yields CDR1 SQVTM and CDR2 ANQGSEA. CDR3 length: 14 amino acids. In DNA, the CDR3 is TGCAGCGTTGAGCTGGGGCAGGGAGCAGATACGCAGTATTTT. This sequence encodes CSVELGQGADTQYF.

This clonotype was seen only a few times. The J gene is TRBJ2-4, the V gene TRBV3-1, with a possible D match to TRBD1 (5 bases). The V end lost 3 bases, the J end lost 0 bases, and 18 bases lay between the germline ends. Germline lookup yields CDR1 LGHDT and CDR2 YNNKEL (reference sequence). The CDR3 is made up of 18 amino acids. The CDR3 DNA reads as TGTGCCAGCAGCCAGGTATATTGGGGCATTCTAGCCAAAAACATTCAGTACTTC. This sequence encodes CASSQVYWGILAKNIQYF.

There are a few counts of this clonotype. V and J are TRBV20-1 and TRBJ2-5; 8 bases line up with TRBD1. J was trimmed by 4 bases and V by 1 base; bases with no gene match: 2. CDR3 length: 13 amino acids. CDR1 is DFQATT, CDR2 SNEGSKA, per germline (reference sequence). CDR3 bases: TGCAGTGCTAGAGGACAGGGGATAGAGACCCAGTACTTC. Its protein is CSARGQGIETQYF.

The chain has TRBV7-3 and TRBJ2-1, with TRBD1 matching over 12 bases. Germline V CDR1 and CDR2: SGHTA, FQGTGA. V gave up 4 bases and J gave up 9 bases; unmatched junction bases: 4. CDR3 size: 14 residues. CDR3 DNA sequence: TGTGCCAGCAGCTCCGGGACAGGGGGCTTTGAGCAGTTCTTC. Its protein is CASSSGTGGFEQFF.

This clonotype was seen only a few times. V and J are TRBV7-9 and TRBJ2-3, with D tentatively TRBD2 (6 bases). Looked up from germline, CDR1 is SEHNR and CDR2 is FQNEAQ (reference sequence). There are 16 residues in the CDR3. V lost 3 bases and J 0 bases, leaving 13 bases between the germline ends. DNA of the CDR3: TGTGCCAGCAGCTTTGGAGTAGCGGCTAGCACAGATACGCAGTATTTT. It translates to CASSFGVAASTDTQYF.

A few counts support this clonotype. CDR3 bases: TGTGCCAGCAGCCCCTTAGAGAATGAGCAGTTCTTC. It specifies CASSPLENEQFF. The genes are TRBV5-6 and TRBJ2-1, with unresolved D. Germline assignment: CDR1 SGHDT and CDR2 YYEEEE. The CDR3 is 12 amino acids. V gave up 4 bases and J gave up 7 bases, with 9 bases separating them. Drawing the rest from reference TRBV5-6 and TRBJ2-1, the complete variable domain is DAGVTQSPTHLIKTRGQQVTLRCSPKSGHDTVSWYQQALGQGPQFIFQYYEEEERQRGNFPDRFSGHQFPNYSSELNVNALLLGDSALYLCASSPLENEQFFGPGTRLTVL.

Points on this clonotype: Germline is not matched at one junction end, which may reflect a read error. This chain uses TRBV20-1 with TRBJ1-1; D gene uncertain. The CDR3 sequence is 14 residues long. Germline CDR1 and CDR2: DFQATT and SNEGSKA (reference sequence). The CDR3 DNA follows: TGCAGTGCTAGAGACCCTGGACGGAACCCTGAAGCTTTCTTT. Its protein is CSARDPGRNPEAFF.

This clonotype was recorded once. CDR3 sequence: CASSQILGGGTDTQYF. Written as DNA, the CDR3 is TGTGCCAGCAGTCAAATCCTCGGGGGCGGCACAGATACGCAGTATTTT. J is TRBJ2-3 and V is TRBV4-2; either TRBD1 or TRBD2 may supply D (6 bases each). Germline assignment: CDR1 LGHNA and CDR2 YNFKEQ. V was shortened by 6 bases and J by 1 base, with 17 bases between the two germline ends. The length of the CDR3 is 16 residues.

This sequence joins TRBV5-1 and TRBJ2-3, with D hard to call. CDR1 is SGHRS, CDR2 YFSETQ, per germline. This CDR3 is 15 amino acids long. V lost 0 bases to trimming and J lost 0 bases, with 8 bases between them. CDR3 sequence (DNA): TGCGCCAGCAGCTTGGAAGGACGGAGCACAGATACGCAGTATTTT. Its translation is CASSLEGRSTDTQYF.

This clonotype was counted only a few times. The chain has TRBV6-5 and TRBJ2-7, with TRBD1 matching over 12 bases. The CDR3 is made up of 18 amino acids. Per the germline V gene, CDR1 is MNHEY and CDR2 is SVGAGI. The V and J ends lost 4 bases and 6 bases, in that order; junction bases with no gene match: 16. CDR3 nucleotide sequence: TGTGCCAGCAGTTCGTTTTCCGGGTCCGGGACAGGGGGCTTCGAGCAGTACTTC. As protein: CASSSFSGSGTGGFEQYF.

This clonotype was observed a few times. This chain uses TRBV5-1 with TRBJ2-3; 8 bases agree with TRBD1. CDR1 is SGHRS, CDR2 YFSETQ, per germline. There are 16 residues in the CDR3. V lost 2 bases and J lost 1; bases outside the gene matches: 6. The CDR3 coding sequence is TGCGCCAGCAGCTTAGGACAGGGTTGGGGCACAGATACGCAGTATTTT. This encodes CASSLGQGWGTDTQYF. Filled out from reference TRBV5-1 and TRBJ2-3, the complete variable domain reads KAGVTQTPRYLIKTRGQQVTLSCSPISGHRSVSWYQQTPGQGLQFLFEYFSETQRNKGNFPGRFSGRQFSNSRSEMNVSTLELGDSALYLCASSLGQGWGTDTQYFGPGTRLTVL.

The chain has TRBV29-1 and TRBJ1-1, with 10 positions matching TRBD1. The germline CDR1 and CDR2 sequences are SQVTM and ANQGSEA. Trimming at V came to 6 bases and at J to 6 bases, leaving 1 base not matched to a gene. The CDR3 is made up of 11 amino acids. The CDR3 region has the DNA TGCAGCGTAGGACAGGGGGCTGAAGCTTTCTTT. Its translation: CSVGQGAEAFF.

The chain uses TRBV5-1 and TRBJ1-4; D is ambiguous. The CDR3 length is 15 residues. The V gene's germline CDR1 is SGHRS and CDR2 YFSETQ. Trimming removed 0 bases from V and 3 bases from J, with 9 bases in between. CDR3 loop: CASSLGGRPNEKLFF. The CDR3 region has the DNA TGCGCCAGCAGCTTGGGCGGACGCCCTAATGAAAAACTGTTTTTT.

In this sample, this clonotype turned up a few times. CDR3 in amino acids: CASSPTGTGYYGYTF. The CDR3 DNA reads as TGTGCCAGCAGTCCCACCGGGACGGGGTATTATGGCTACACCTTC. The J gene is TRBJ1-2, the V gene TRBV12-3 or TRBV12-4, with D perhaps TRBD1 (5 bases). This CDR3 spans 15 amino acids. Trimming pared 5 bases from V and 5 bases from J, leaving 18 bases between.

This clonotype was picked up a small number of times. The chain carries TRBV7-9 and TRBJ2-3; the D gene could be TRBD1 or TRBD2 (5 bases each). CDR1 is SEHNR, CDR2 FQNEAQ, per germline (reference sequence). V was cut by 5 bases and J by 1 base, with 13 bases left in between. The CDR3 is made up of 15 amino acids. Here the CDR3 DNA reads TGTGCCAGCAGCCCACGGGTGGGGGGCACAGATACGCAGTATTTT. Amino acids: CASSPRVGGTDTQYF.

This clonotype was detected many times. The chain combines TRBV7-9 with TRBJ1-3; D not resolved. The CDR3 has 13 amino acids. Germline CDR1 and CDR2: SEHNR and FQNEAQ (reference sequence). The CDR3 DNA reads as TGTGCAGGAGGGCTTAGCTCTGGAAACACCATATATTTT. The encoded protein is CAGGLSSGNTIYF.

A remark on this clonotype: One end of the junction is discordant with germline, which a read error may explain. CDR3 DNA sequence: TGTGCCAGCAGCTTGGGGGGGGACCGGGACAGGAGATTC. It specifies CASSLGGDRDRRF. The chain couples TRBV5-5 to TRBJ2-7; 8 nucleotides align to TRBD1. Per germline, CDR1 SGHKS and CDR2 YYEKEE (reference sequence). The CDR3 covers 13 residues.

This clonotype was counted only a few times. This rearrangement joins TRBV6-5 to TRBJ2-3; 8 bases align to TRBD2. From germline, CDR1 is MNHEY and CDR2 SVGAGI. V gave up 2 bases and J gave up 4 bases; unmatched junction bases: 8. This CDR3 has 16 residues. CDR3 sequence reads: CASSYRSGGRSDTQYF. In DNA, the CDR3 is TGTGCCAGCAGTTACAGGTCGGGGGGGCGGTCAGATACGCAGTATTTT.

V usage is TRBV10-3 and J usage is TRBJ2-1; 10 nucleotides line up with TRBD2. This CDR3 spans 17 amino acids. Germline V gene lookup returns CDR1 ENHRY and CDR2 SYGVKD. V lost 3 bases and J lost 5; bases outside the gene matches: 10. DNA of the CDR3: TGTGCCATCAGTGACCATGACAGCGGGAGGGCCAACAATGAGCAGTTCTTC. It encodes CAISDHDSGRANNEQFF.

This clonotype was detected only a few times. J is TRBJ1-5 and V is TRBV20-1; 8 bases fit TRBD1. V lost 3 bases and J lost 5; bases outside the gene matches: 6. Germline CDR1 DFQATT, CDR2 SNEGSKA (reference sequence). The CDR3 length is 14 residues. In DNA form, the CDR3 reads TGCAGTGCTAGTAGACAGGGGATCGATCAGCCCCAGCATTTT. Translating gives CSASRQGIDQPQHF.

The sample holds one count of this clonotype. The chain combines TRBV12-3 or TRBV12-4 with TRBJ2-7; D gene ambiguous. The V end lost 1 base, the J end lost 2 bases, and 9 bases lay between the germline ends. There are 14 residues in the CDR3. This chain's CDR3 is CASSLGALTYEQYF. CDR3 nucleotide sequence: TGTGCCAGCAGTTTAGGGGCCCTTACCTACGAGCAGTACTTC.

This chain joins TRBV20-1 and TRBJ1-5, with D possibly TRBD1 on 5 matching bases. The germline CDR1 and CDR2 sequences are DFQATT and SNEGSKA (reference sequence). CDR3 length: 14 residues. The germline V and J ends were trimmed by 5 bases and 0 bases, with 11 bases remaining between them. The CDR3 is CSALDSFSNQPQHF. For the CDR3, the DNA is TGCAGTGCTTTAGACAGCTTTAGCAATCAGCCCCAGCATTTT.

This clonotype was counted a few times. This chain connects TRBV20-1 to TRBJ2-3; 8 nucleotides align to TRBD2. The V gene end was trimmed by 7 bases and the J gene end by 5 bases; junction bases not matched to a gene: 11. The CDR3 length is 14 residues. Germline V gene sequence: CDR1 DFQATT, CDR2 SNEGSKA (reference sequence). The CDR3 sequence is CSGWTSNDRDTQYF. DNA of the CDR3: TGCAGTGGCTGGACTAGCAATGATCGAGATACGCAGTATTTT.

This clonotype was seen repeatedly, ten times or more. This chain joins TRBV7-3 and TRBJ1-1; 8 bases fit TRBD1. Germline trimming cut 6 bases from V and 5 bases from J; bases unmatched to any gene: 8. This CDR3 is built from 14 residues. Looked up from germline, CDR1 is SGHTA and CDR2 is FQGTGA. CDR3 coding DNA: TGTGCCAGCAGTACAGGGGGAATGGGGACTGAAGCTTTCTTT. Translated, it gives CASSTGGMGTEAFF.

The V gene is TRBV5-4, the J gene TRBJ2-1; perhaps TRBD2 as D (5 bases). The CDR3 is 13 residues long. The V gene lost 3 bases and the J gene lost 10 bases, with 14 bases spanning the gap. CDR1 and CDR2 from the germline V gene are SGHNT and YYREEE (reference sequence). The CDR3 reads CASSSITGYEQFF. As DNA, the CDR3 is TGTGCCAGCAGCTCGATTACGGGGTACGAGCAGTTCTTC.

The genes are TRBV4-2 and TRBJ2-7; D remains ambiguous. The V gene's germline CDR1 is LGHNA and CDR2 YNFKEQ. Trimming took 2 bases from V and 3 from J, leaving 14 bases between them. CDR3 length: 15 residues. CDR3 bases: TGTGCCAGCAGCCAACCCTTGGGAACCGTCTACGAGCAGTACTTC. This encodes CASSQPLGTVYEQYF.